Detailed here is one T cell receptor beta chain. The antigen it binds to is not known. No qualities accompany the bases; no much larger clone lies one base away. This sample is drawn from a study of technical replicates of blood from a few donors (dated by TCRdb to about 2017). CDR1 and CDR2 were assigned from the germline V gene as SGHAT and FQNNGV. Inclusive of the bounding cysteine and phenylalanine, the CDR3 is 17 residues long. The read is trimmed to its CDR3 DNA, 51 bases read in frame from base 1. Germline trimming amounts to 5 bases on V and 3 bases on J, with 14 as the count of junction bases outside the gene matches. Library preparation used the immunoSEQ multiplex PCR assay. TCRdb provides this immuneACCESS table in a form limited to in-frame rearrangements. Some clones are lacking; in checked studies, under half of them reflect an unresolved V gene, and why the rest are absent is not known. The sample includes 55,000 to 65,000 clones, with roughly 97% observed a single time. Approximately 0.19% of the sample comes from the top ten.

This sequence uses TRBV11-2 and TRBJ1-2; 8 central nucleotides agree with TRBD1. The sequenced sample was T cells isolated from PBMCs. This clonotype was obtained from a human donor in good health. This receptor carries the CDR3 CASSAGQGQMRDYGYTF. The nucleotide sequence is given as TGTGCCAGCAGCGCCGGACAGGGTCAAATGCGGGACTATGGCTACACCTTC.